This entry is about one T cell receptor (beta chain). The sample originates from a study of control samples from healthy donors and cancer patients. Clones were sequenced by immunoSEQ multiplex PCR, and TCRdb holds only the in-frame ones, with some missing. In the table there are approximately 86,000 clones, approximately 93% of which are singletons. Germline V lookup: CDR1 LNHDA, CDR2 SQIVND (reference sequence). The CDR3 runs 17 residues. The J segment lost 4 bases and the V segment lost 5 bases, leaving 12 bases of the junction unmatched. This chain connects TRBV19 to TRBJ1-4; 8 nucleotides agree with TRBD1. Specimen: blood. The receptor comes from a woman in her 30s in good health. The CDR3 DNA sequence: TGTGCCAGTAGTCGGAGACAGGGGAGCGGATTTAATGAAAAACTGTTTTTT. Protein sequence: CASSRRQGSGFNEKLFF.